What follows describes a single TCR beta chain. This CDR3 has 12 amino acids. V lost 8 bases to trimming and J lost 1 base; unmatched junction nucleotides: 2. Germline V lookup: CDR1 MGHDK, CDR2 SYGVNS. The data were obtained in a study of control samples from healthy donors and cancer patients. Sequencing was performed with immunoSEQ multiplex PCR; in TCRdb, only in-frame clones are kept and a portion is missing. Of 100,000 or so clones detected, roughly 94% appear once; the ten largest clones hold about 2.5%. This TCR was recovered from a woman in her late teens or twenties in good health. This chain connects TRBV25-1 to TRBJ2-7; 7 bases line up with TRBD1. Sequencing input: blood. CDR3 residues: CASGGQSYEQYF. The CDR3 region has the DNA TGTGCCAGCGGGGGACAGTCCTACGAGCAGTACTTC.